These 3 T cell receptor beta chains originate from one sample sequenced in a study of human T cells and chemical hapten exposure (dated by TCRdb to 2020 to 2023). The label giving this sample's time point can be read as: patch test 1, 2 weeks after DPC sensitization. The sample's treatment or condition, from its label and the paper: therapeutic diphenylcyclopropenone sensitization with weekly scalp DPC. The receptor library was made with RACE. The data were produced on a NextSeq 500. The public sequencing data were trimmed at Q25 with fastp and processed into clonotypes with MiXCR by TCRdb, which kept only in-frame beta chains. Entries are consolidated by CDR3 protein sequence, retaining the most common genes and DNA. This sample is represented by a few hundred thousand distinct CDR3 sequences; approximately 5.1% of them were singletons. The ten largest clones represent 2% to 2.5% of the sample. The specimen comprised whole blood, sampled in connection with sensitization to the hapten diphenylcyclopropenone (DPC). Every receptor here comes from a woman aged 50 to 65 with alopecia areata. Some clones in this sample may be carry-over from other donors' samples.

This clonotype turned up a few times. The V call is TRBV12-3 or TRBV12-4, the J call TRBJ1-1; 9 bases are a match to TRBD1. V shed 3 bases, J shed 7 bases, and the junction held 3 bases outside the gene matches. This CDR3 spans 13 amino acids. As DNA, the CDR3 is TGTGCCAGCAGTTTGGGACAGGGCCTTGAAGCTTTCTTT. Its translation: CASSLGQGLEAFF.

The sample holds many counts of this clonotype. The chain joins TRBV29-1 to TRBJ2-5; D might be TRBD2 (6 bases). V was clipped by 2 bases and J by 7 bases, with 20 bases between them. Germline CDR1 and CDR2: SQVTM and ANQGSEA. The CDR3 has 15 amino acids. The CDR3 sequence: CSVEPSSRDRGTQYF. The CDR3 coding sequence is TGCAGCGTTGAACCATCCTCGCGGGACCGAGGGACCCAGTACTTC. Full variable domain (remainder filled in from reference TRBV29-1 and TRBJ2-5): SAVISQKPSRDICQRGTSLTIQCQVDSQVTMMFWYRQQPGQSLTLIATANQGSEATYESGFVIDKFPISRPNLTFSTLTVSNMSPEDSSIYLCSVEPSSRDRGTQYFGPGTRLLVL.

This clonotype was recorded at least ten times. The chain employs TRBV6-2 or TRBV6-3 and TRBJ2-1; 7 positions agree with TRBD1. This CDR3 is 12 amino acids long. V was pared by 6 bases and J by 8 bases, with 4 bases of the junction left unmatched. Germline V gives CDR1 MNHEY, CDR2 SVGEGT. CDR3: CASRGDSHEQFF. The CDR3 nucleotides read TGTGCCAGCAGAGGGGACAGCCATGAGCAGTTCTTC.